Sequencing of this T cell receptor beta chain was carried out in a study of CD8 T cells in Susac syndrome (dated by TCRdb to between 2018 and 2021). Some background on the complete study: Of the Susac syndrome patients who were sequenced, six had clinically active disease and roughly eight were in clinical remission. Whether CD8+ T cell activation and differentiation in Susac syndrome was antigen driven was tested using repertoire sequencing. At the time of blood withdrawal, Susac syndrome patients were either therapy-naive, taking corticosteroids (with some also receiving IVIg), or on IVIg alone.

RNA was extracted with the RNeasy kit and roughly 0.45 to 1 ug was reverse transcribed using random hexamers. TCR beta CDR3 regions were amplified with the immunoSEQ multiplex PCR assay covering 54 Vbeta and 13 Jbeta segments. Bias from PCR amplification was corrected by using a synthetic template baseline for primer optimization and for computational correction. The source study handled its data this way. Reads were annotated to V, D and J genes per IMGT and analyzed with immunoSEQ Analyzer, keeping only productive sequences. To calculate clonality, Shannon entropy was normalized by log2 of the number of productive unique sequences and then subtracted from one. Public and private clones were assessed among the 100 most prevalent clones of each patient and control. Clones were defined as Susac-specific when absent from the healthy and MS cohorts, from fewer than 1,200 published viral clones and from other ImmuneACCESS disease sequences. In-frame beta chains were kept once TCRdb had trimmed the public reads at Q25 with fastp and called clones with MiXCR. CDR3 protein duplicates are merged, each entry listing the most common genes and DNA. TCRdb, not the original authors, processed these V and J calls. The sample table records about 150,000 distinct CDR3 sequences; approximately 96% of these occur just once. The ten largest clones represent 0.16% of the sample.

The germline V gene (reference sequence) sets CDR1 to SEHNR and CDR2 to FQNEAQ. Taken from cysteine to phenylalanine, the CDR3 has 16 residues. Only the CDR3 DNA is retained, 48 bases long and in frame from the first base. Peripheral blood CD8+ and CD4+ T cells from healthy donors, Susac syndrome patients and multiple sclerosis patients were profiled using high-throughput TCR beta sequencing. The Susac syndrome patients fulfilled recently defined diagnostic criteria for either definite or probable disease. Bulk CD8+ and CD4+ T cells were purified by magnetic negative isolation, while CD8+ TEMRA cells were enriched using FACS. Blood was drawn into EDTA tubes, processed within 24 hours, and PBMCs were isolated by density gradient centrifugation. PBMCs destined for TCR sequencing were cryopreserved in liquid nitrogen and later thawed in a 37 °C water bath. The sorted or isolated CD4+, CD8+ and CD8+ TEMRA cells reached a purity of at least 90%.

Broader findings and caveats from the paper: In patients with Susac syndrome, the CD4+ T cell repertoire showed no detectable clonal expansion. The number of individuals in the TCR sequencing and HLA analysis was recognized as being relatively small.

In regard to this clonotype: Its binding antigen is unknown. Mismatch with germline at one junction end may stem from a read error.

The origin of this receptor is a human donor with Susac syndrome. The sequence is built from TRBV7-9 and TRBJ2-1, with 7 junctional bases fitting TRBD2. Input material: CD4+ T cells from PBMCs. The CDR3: CASSFPSKRGNNERFF. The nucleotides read TGTGCCAGCAGCTTTCCATCTAAGCGGGGTAACAATGAGCGGTTCTTC.